The TCR beta chain described here comes from a study of cytomegalovirus exposure and HLA in healthy donors. To note about this clone: The antigen is unknown.

CDR1 is SGHNT, CDR2 YENEEA, per germline. The CDR3 runs to 17 residues. V lost 4 bases to trimming and J lost 8 bases; unmatched junction nucleotides: 17. Study findings and constraints: At a 0.05 false discovery rate, a later analysis found 16,951 TCR beta sequences to be associated with HLA alleles. Researchers counted 164 TCR beta chains as cytomegalovirus-associated. The authors confirmed in vitro that three CMV-associated chains were specific for CMV antigens.

PCR was performed using 60 Vbeta and 13 Jbeta primers. Using immunoSEQ multiplex PCR, the repertoire was profiled, and TCRdb retains in-frame clones only, with some absent. Altogether approximately 110,000 clones are present, around 80% being singletons, with the ten largest covering about 1%. The TCR comes from a woman aged 30 to 39 in good health and CMV-seronegative. The V gene is TRBV11-3, the J gene TRBJ1-2, with 9 bases fitting TRBD1. The specimen was PBMCs. CDR3: CASSSNLQGAQGGGYTF. The CDR3 DNA is TGTGCCAGCAGCTCGAATCTACAGGGGGCCCAAGGAGGCGGCTACACCTTC.